This T cell receptor (beta chain) is drawn from a study of cytomegalovirus exposure and HLA in healthy donors. General study results and limits: Accounts indicate the classifier identified cytomegalovirus status with strong specificity and sensitivity. In a later analysis, most CMV-associated TCR beta chains appeared HLA-restricted. The study designated 150 to 200 TCR beta chains cytomegalovirus-associated. Prior analysis indicated that the majority of TCR beta V segments exhibited productivity approximately 87% or approximately 30% of the time.

Trimming removed 5 bases from V and 6 bases from J, with 7 bases in between. In germline, CDR1 is MNHNY, CDR2 SVGAGI (reference sequence). The CDR3 is 11 amino acids. The PCR used 60 Vbeta and 13 Jbeta primers. Assay used: immunoSEQ multiplex PCR; TCRdb lists only in-frame clones, some missing. In the table there are 150,000 to 180,000 clones, 60% to 85% of which are singletons. Of note for this clone: Its target is unknown.

This chain connects TRBV6-6 to TRBJ1-2, with D maybe TRBD1 (5 bases). This sequence was found in a woman aged 40 to 50 in good health and CMV-seronegative. Material for sequencing was PBMCs. The CDR3 bases are TGTGCCAGCAGTGACAGAAATGGCTACACCTTC. Translating gives CASSDRNGYTF.